The rows below give T cell receptor beta chains drawn from one sample of a study of cytomegalovirus exposure and HLA in healthy donors. TCRdb keeps only in-frame clones here, not all; method: immunoSEQ multiplex PCR. The sample contains about 200,000 clones, about 83% of which appear only once. The sequenced sample was PBMCs. The receptors originated from a man aged 40-55 years in good health and CMV-seronegative. The CDR3 runs from the conserved cysteine through the conserved F or W. Fields, in order: clone size, D gene, J gene, V gene, CDR3 DNA, CDR3 protein. D genes are given only for firm matches. Not all rows give a size; the values are once, few, many and, for expanded clones, a class.

abundance: -; d_gene: -; j_gene: TRBJ2-6; v_gene: TRBV21-1; CDR3nt: TGTGCCAGCAGCAAGGGACAGGGGGCTGGGGCCAACGTCCTGACTTTC; CDR3aa: CASSKGQGAGANVLTF
abundance: -; d_gene: TRBD2; j_gene: TRBJ2-5; v_gene: TRBV7-7; CDR3nt: TGTGCCAGCAGCCTTTTAGCGGGAGAGGAGACCCAGTACTTC; CDR3aa: CASSLLAGEETQYF
abundance: -; d_gene: TRBD1; j_gene: TRBJ2-7; v_gene: TRBV18; CDR3nt: TGTGCCAGCTCACCGCCCGGGACAGGGGTCGAGCAGTACTTC; CDR3aa: CASSPPGTGVEQYF
abundance: few; d_gene: -; j_gene: TRBJ2-3; v_gene: TRBV7-8; CDR3nt: TGTGCCAGCAGCTTAGGTTGGAAAGCACAGGATACGCAGTATTTT; CDR3aa: CASSLGWKAQDTQYF
abundance: -; d_gene: -; j_gene: TRBJ1-1; v_gene: TRBV27; CDR3nt: TGTGCCAGCAGGACGACCGGTGGAGGGACTGAAGCTTTCTTT; CDR3aa: CASRTTGGGTEAFF
abundance: -; d_gene: -; j_gene: TRBJ1-1; v_gene: TRBV6-6; CDR3nt: TGTGCCAGCAGTTACTCGATCCGAGGGGGCACTGAAGCTTTCTTT; CDR3aa: CASSYSIRGGTEAFF
abundance: -; d_gene: TRBD2; j_gene: TRBJ2-2; v_gene: TRBV4-2; CDR3nt: TGTGCCAGCAGCCCTTGGGATAGCGGGAGGAACACCGGGGAGCTGTTTTTT; CDR3aa: CASSPWDSGRNTGELFF
abundance: -; d_gene: TRBD1; j_gene: TRBJ1-1; v_gene: TRBV5-4; CDR3nt: TGTGCCAGCAGCCCACGGGACAGGGCGAGCGTCACTGAAGCTTTCTTT; CDR3aa: CASSPRDRASVTEAFF
abundance: -; d_gene: -; j_gene: TRBJ1-6; v_gene: TRBV19; CDR3nt: TGTGCCAGTAACCAGGGGCTGGGTTCACCCCTCCACTTT; CDR3aa: CASNQGLGSPLHF
abundance: -; d_gene: TRBD2; j_gene: TRBJ2-3; v_gene: TRBV9; CDR3nt: TGTGCCAGCAGCCAAGCGGGGGGGCCGGTAGATACGCAGTATTTT; CDR3aa: CASSQAGGPVDTQYF
abundance: -; d_gene: -; j_gene: TRBJ1-5; v_gene: TRBV4-1; CDR3nt: TGCGCCAGCAGCCTATGGGGGGGCAGCAATCAGCCCCAGCATTTT; CDR3aa: CASSLWGGSNQPQHF
abundance: -; d_gene: TRBD2; j_gene: TRBJ2-7; v_gene: TRBV7-3; CDR3nt: TGTGCCAGCAGCCTTAAGGCGGGAGTGGGCGAGCAGTACTTC; CDR3aa: CASSLKAGVGEQYF
abundance: -; d_gene: -; j_gene: TRBJ1-5; v_gene: TRBV6-5; CDR3nt: TGTGCCAGCAGTTCCACAGGGACCAGCAATCAGCCCCAGCATTTT; CDR3aa: CASSSTGTSNQPQHF
abundance: once; d_gene: TRBD2; j_gene: TRBJ2-1; v_gene: TRBV5-1; CDR3nt: TGCGCCAGTAGTCCAGAGGTAGCGGGATACAATGAGCAGTTCTTC; CDR3aa: CASSPEVAGYNEQFF
abundance: -; d_gene: -; j_gene: TRBJ1-1; v_gene: TRBV5-1; CDR3nt: TGCGCCAGCAGCTTGCACAGCAGCATGAACACTGAAGCTTTCTTT; CDR3aa: CASSLHSSMNTEAFF